This T cell receptor (beta chain) was identified during a study of cytomegalovirus exposure and HLA in healthy donors (dated by TCRdb to about 2017). Some background on the complete study: An earlier analysis of some 600 of the donors reported about 300 Gb of sequence data and around 110 million unique TCR beta sequences obtained from approximately 180 million T cells. An early release that covered 640 HLA-typed donors contained around 300 gigabases of sequencing data and some 87 million unique TCR sequences. The genetic ancestry cluster associated with self-reported Caucasian donors included about 84% of the 398 genotyped donors. The aim of the study was to test whether cataloging public T cell receptors could identify signatures of past pathogen exposure. The study used immunosequencing to profile the T cell repertoires of about 670 subjects and linked those repertoires to cytomegalovirus serostatus. Besides the first cohort of approximately 670 subjects, a separate validation cohort made up of 120 different subjects was used. The study combined high-throughput TCR immunosequencing, statistical association of individual TCRs with disease status, and machine learning to predict cytomegalovirus infection status. A later analysis re-examined previously published TCR beta repertoires from just over 650 donors and added high-resolution HLA genotyping to investigate patterns of TCR occurrence. Rather than drawing on any new phenotypic data, the later analysis identified candidate immune exposures from TCR beta sequences and the way those sequences occurred across donors. An earlier analysis of approximately 580 of the donors used high-throughput TCR beta sequencing to judge whether each TCR beta V gene segment behaved as functional or pseudogenic. Donor age, sex, ethnicity and CMV serostatus were compiled together with the repertoire data. Genome-wide SNP genotypes for about 55% of the roughly 670 donors were used in a later genetic analysis, which treated that subset as a discovery cohort. All discovery cohort repertoires had been generated using a single sequencing platform. HLA typing included class I and class II loci at four-digit resolution. The number of donors typed differed by locus, with 629-630 for A, B, C, DRB1 and DQB1, around 500 for DQA1, 606 for DPA1, and approximately 470 for DPB1. Roughly 5 DR-DQ haplotypes were handled as single units for association and clustering because linkage in the cohort was strong. Among 398 genotyped donors of the cohort, an average of roughly 230,000 unique TCR beta nucleotide sequences was sequenced per donor, of which about 18% were non-productive. The full study reports these points: Compared with the approximately 720-donor mean, donors in an Asian-associated ancestry cluster had fewer N-insertions in productive TCRs, according to a later genetic analysis. Sequencing depth was assumed to be roughly uniform across donors in the presence/absence analyses, though that assumption may not hold. The study listed 164 TCR beta chains as associated with cytomegalovirus. Most CMV-associated TCR beta chains appeared to be HLA-restricted in a later analysis, and the HLA associations seemed to be driven largely by CMV exposure. The cohort was sequenced for TCR beta chains only, and without alpha or paired-chain data the features that could be detected were limited. Cytomegalovirus status was reported to be diagnosed by the classifier with high specificity and sensitivity in both the original and validation cohorts. In an earlier analysis of some 640 of the donors, most TCR beta V segments were observed in productive rearrangements about 90% or about 30% of the time, broadly matching IMGT annotations. A cluster of highly shared sequence variants was judged likely to represent a technical artifact of the sequencing pipeline. Because counts were too low, roughly 16 rarely observed V segments, including chromosome 9 orphons, were left out of the earlier analysis of approximately 580 of the donors. The authors suggested that the approach could potentially be generalized to other disease states and immunological phenotypes. Most TCR sequences were observed very rarely across donors, whereas some public TCRs were present in many individuals. According to a later analysis, TCR association rates differed among HLA loci, with DRB1 alleles showing the most associated TCRs and HLA-C alleles showing the fewest. Correlated functional status among segregating V segments might reflect linkage disequilibrium, but an unknown experimental factor could not be ruled out. In vitro tests confirmed that a few of the cytomegalovirus-associated TCR beta chains recognize cytomegalovirus antigens. A later genetic analysis associated a missense DCLRE1C variant with V-gene and J-gene trimming of TCR beta chains, and an independent cohort replicated the association. Because HLA typing was unavailable for some donors at each locus, only the typed subset was used in association tests. Strong co-occurrence of HLA alleles, especially DR and DQ, made assigning TCR associations to individual alleles difficult. A later analysis reported that several top co-occurrence clusters appeared linked to parvovirus B19, influenza, CMV and Epstein-Barr virus. Because the 87-base-pair reads could not distinguish some IMGT-functional V segments, including TRBV6-2 and TRBV6-3, those segments were excluded. Immune exposure information for the cohort was limited to CMV serostatus. A further reported finding was that TCR beta sequences accurately predicted the HLA-A and HLA-B alleles for most subjects in the first cohort. At a false discovery rate of 0.05, a later analysis linked under 20,000 TCR beta sequences to specific HLA alleles. Compared with equally common non-associated chains, HLA-associated TCR beta chains in a later analysis were more clonally expanded and had lower generation probabilities.

The library was produced with the immunoSEQ multiplex PCR assay. The multiplex PCR relied on a mix of 60 forward primers for TCR Vbeta segments and 13 reverse primers for TCR Jbeta segments. The CDR3 region of rearranged TCR beta genes was amplified from genomic DNA by a multiplex PCR assay. The amplified TCR beta libraries were sequenced on the Illumina HiSeq System as 87-base-pair reads. The study's processing was this. In a later analysis, tens of millions of unique TCR beta chains were counted across the roughly 700 repertoires, and roughly 11 million of these chains were shared by at least two donors. Raw reads were error-corrected and collapsed into unique sequences with a nearest-neighbor algorithm that merged closely related sequences to remove PCR and sequencing errors. Alignment of CDR3 sequences to IMGT reference sequences was used to assign V, D and J gene segments. For a sequence to be retained, a match of at least six nucleotides to both a V gene segment and a J gene segment was required. Rearrangements were called productive when the CDR3 lacked stop codons and stayed in frame with V and J; all others were non-productive. CDR3 was defined according to IMGT convention as the region running from the second conserved V-encoded cysteine to the conserved J-encoded phenylalanine. In an earlier analysis of around 600 of the donors, sequences lacking an unambiguous match to a single V gene segment were excluded. In an earlier analysis of about 590 of the donors, a V segment was called functional when productive rearrangements were above 56.7%, and segregating when the standard deviation between donors exceeded 5%. A statistical classification framework was developed to diagnose cytomegalovirus status using the catalog of TCR beta chain sequences. V and J gene assignment, in a later analysis, came from comparing TCR nucleotide sequences with IMGT/GENE-DB human TR gene sequences. Using the TCRdist pipeline, a later analysis assigned CDR3 sequences along with most-parsimonious VDJ recombination scenarios. A later analysis defined each TCR beta chain by its CDR3 amino acid sequence plus V-gene family, and excluded reads lacking a unique V-gene family. To address suspected cross-contamination and a sequencing artifact, a later analysis removed a few hundred highly shared, low-generation-probability nucleotide sequences. A later analysis calculated a clonal expansion index for each public chain from normalized within-repertoire ranks of inferred template counts. In a later analysis, generation probabilities were computed using a VDJ recombination model fitted to out-of-frame rearrangements, and the results were checked against IGoR. A later analysis scored TCR-TCR, TCR-HLA and TCR-CMV co-occurrence with hypergeometric tests, applying a repertoire-size bias correction to TCR pairs. A later analysis estimated false discovery rates by permuting HLA or CMV assignments 20 times. In a later analysis, co-occurring TCRs were grouped using DBSCAN, and TCRdist sequence similarity was added for clustering within HLA-allele-positive subsets. Repertoires with fewer than 30,000 or more than 120,000 public chains, plus five repertoires with anomalous nucleotide sharing, were excluded from co-occurrence clustering. Sourced from immuneACCESS, this table was stored by TCRdb with only in-frame sequences that have V and J called. A share of the clones is absent; for the studies checked, an unresolved V gene accounts for under half, and the remainder has no known explanation. V and J calls and clone size come straight from that table; D and trimming were deduced from the DNA. In this sample the table shows 100,000 to 130,000 clones, around 77% of which occur a single time. Approximately 4.5% of the sample rests with the top ten.

Of note for this clone: Its antigen is unknown. No per-base quality is available; no much larger clone lies one base away.

The CDR3 contains 14 residues, cysteine and phenylalanine counted. Only the CDR3 portion is preserved as DNA: 42 bases, with reading frame beginning at the first base. V is trimmed back by 7 bases and J by 6 bases, and the junction contains 7 bases that no gene match accounts for. Based on the germline V gene, the CDR1 and CDR2 sequences are SGHTA and FQGNSA. The cohort was made up of roughly 670 healthy bone marrow donors. At the time of sampling, every cohort member was nominally healthy, though immune exposures that went unrecorded were likely present. The donor was CMV seronegative and belonged to the group of roughly 330 seronegative cohort members. A peripheral blood sample was collected from each donor, and TCR beta sequencing was performed on peripheral blood mononuclear cells. The Qiagen DNeasy Blood Extraction Kit was used to extract genomic DNA from the blood cell samples.

The origin of this receptor is a male donor in good health and CMV-seronegative. The sample comprised PBMCs. Rearrangement joined TRBV7-2 to TRBJ2-2; TRBD2 aligns with 8 central bases. At the DNA level, the sequence is TGTGCCAGCACCCCCGGGGGGGTACCCGGGGAGCTGTTTTTT. This translates into CASTPGGVPGELFF.